Below are 5 T cell receptor beta chains sequenced from a single sample in a study of blood T cell repertoires in COVID-19 (dated by TCRdb to about 2020). Library construction relied on the immunoSEQ multiplex PCR assay. Here the immuneACCESS table is served through TCRdb, limited to in-frame sequences with V and J called. Missing clones are a known gap in these copies; in checked studies unresolved V genes cover under half, and the rest lacks a known reason. The sample data list 270,000 or so clones, and over 85% of these were observed just once. Jointly, the top ten make up 11% of the sample. Specimen: peripheral blood. These receptors all come from a woman under 40 with COVID-19, enrolled during active disease.

The CDR3 is CASSVVRGQTEAFF. CDR3 DNA sequence: TGTGCCAGCAGCGTAGTAAGGGGGCAAACTGAAGCTTTCTTT. The chain has TRBV9 and TRBJ1-1; 7 positions agree with TRBD1. With V trimmed by 0 bases and J by 5 bases, 4 bases remained unmatched. The germline V gene has CDR1 SGDLS and CDR2 YYNGEE. CDR3 length: 14 residues.

This clone was observed once. The rearrangement links TRBV27 to TRBJ1-6; tentatively, D is TRBD1 (5 bases). The germline V gene encodes CDR1 MNHEY and CDR2 SMNVEV (reference sequence). The CDR3 contains 15 residues. V was trimmed by 6 bases and J by 3 bases, leaving 12 bases between them. The CDR3 loop reads CASRPGGIYNSPLHF. The DNA of the CDR3 is TGTGCCAGCAGGCCCGGGGGAATCTATAATTCACCCCTCCACTTT.

In the case of this clone: One junction end does not reproduce the germline sequence, and a read error may be involved. The chain uses TRBV3-1 (or the pseudogene TRBV3-2) and TRBJ1-6, with 7 bases aligning to TRBD1. There are 14 residues in the CDR3. Germline V gives CDR1 LGHDT, CDR2 YNNKEL (reference sequence). CDR3 sequence (DNA): TGTGCCAGCACCCAATGGACAGGAGATTCACCCCTCCACTTT. Its translation: CASTQWTGDSPLHF.

The chain couples TRBV5-5 to TRBJ2-7, with TRBD2 matching over 11 bases. The CDR3 has 16 amino acids. Germline CDR1 and CDR2: SGHKS and YYEKEE (reference sequence). The trim removed 4 bases at V and 3 bases at J, leaving 9 bases unmatched. CDR3 loop: CASSLRPSGGFYEQYF. The CDR3 DNA reads TGTGCCAGCAGCCTGAGGCCTAGCGGGGGGTTCTACGAGCAGTACTTC.

V usage is TRBV10-2 and J usage is TRBJ2-7; possibly TRBD1 for D (5 bases). The germline V and J ends were trimmed by 6 bases and 5 bases, with 17 bases remaining between them. CDR1 and CDR2 from the germline V gene are WSHSY and SAAADI. The CDR3 has 14 amino acids. CDR3 nucleotides: TGCGCCAGCAGCCTTGGGTGGGGCAAGAACGAGCAGTACTTC. This gives the protein CASSLGWGKNEQYF.